A selection of T cell receptor beta chains follows, all from one sample in a study of shared clonotypes between healthy human individuals. The data were produced by immunoSEQ multiplex PCR, yet TCRdb's version contains in-frame clones alone and is incomplete. In the table there are fewer than 1.4 million clones, about 80% of which are singletons. Sequencing was performed on memory CD4+ T cells from PBMCs. The source is a man aged 18 to 29 in good health. Some clones in this sample may be carry-over from other donors' samples. Both conserved end residues are part of each CDR3. The D gene is left open where the match is weak. Rows give clone size only sometimes, using once, few, many, or a class for an expanded clone.

d_gene: TRBD2
v_gene: TRBV9
abundance: -
j_gene: TRBJ2-1
CDR3aa: CASSVVSGRIFDEQFF
CDR3nt: TGTGCCAGCAGCGTAGTCTCCGGGAGGATCTTCGATGAGCAGTTCTTC

d_gene: -
v_gene: TRBV29-1
abundance: -
j_gene: TRBJ2-3
CDR3aa: CSVDSGGTDTQYF
CDR3nt: TGCAGCGTTGACTCGGGGGGCACAGATACGCAGTATTTT

d_gene: -
v_gene: TRBV5-1
abundance: few
j_gene: TRBJ2-5
CDR3aa: CASSAQGYQETQYF
CDR3nt: TGCGCCAGCAGCGCCCAGGGGTACCAAGAGACCCAGTACTTC

d_gene: -
v_gene: TRBV5-6
abundance: -
j_gene: TRBJ2-2
CDR3aa: CASSLSPRITGELFF
CDR3nt: TGTGCCAGCAGCTTATCCCCGAGAATCACCGGGGAGCTGTTTTTT

d_gene: TRBD1
v_gene: TRBV28
abundance: -
j_gene: TRBJ2-7
CDR3aa: CASRQGSEQYF
CDR3nt: TGTGCCAGCAGACAGGGGAGCGAGCAGTACTTC

d_gene: -
v_gene: TRBV28
abundance: few
j_gene: TRBJ1-2
CDR3aa: CASSSRTRPPYGYTF
CDR3nt: TGTGCCAGCAGTTCACGAACACGGCCTCCTTATGGCTACACCTTC

d_gene: -
v_gene: TRBV19
abundance: -
j_gene: TRBJ2-5
CDR3aa: CASSISAETQYF
CDR3nt: TGTGCCAGTAGTATTAGCGCGGAGACCCAGTACTTC

d_gene: -
v_gene: TRBV10-3
abundance: few
j_gene: TRBJ1-3
CDR3aa: CAISAKDLGTIYF
CDR3nt: TGTGCCATCAGTGCTAAGGACTTGGGCACCATATATTTT

d_gene: -
v_gene: TRBV2
abundance: few
j_gene: TRBJ1-3
CDR3aa: CASSESAKRDTIYF
CDR3nt: TGTGCCAGCAGTGAGAGCGCCAAACGGGACACCATATATTTT

d_gene: -
v_gene: TRBV19
abundance: -
j_gene: TRBJ2-1
CDR3aa: CASSISRNEQFF
CDR3nt: TGTGCCAGTAGTATTTCCCGAAATGAGCAGTTCTTC

d_gene: -
v_gene: TRBV7-2
abundance: -
j_gene: TRBJ1-2
CDR3aa: CASSFGRGGYTF
CDR3nt: TGTGCCAGCAGCTTTGGGAGAGGTGGCTACACCTTC

d_gene: -
v_gene: TRBV5-1
abundance: -
j_gene: TRBJ2-7
CDR3aa: CASSFIPAAYEQYF
CDR3nt: TGCGCCAGCAGCTTCATCCCTGCGGCCTACGAGCAGTACTTC

d_gene: TRBD2
v_gene: TRBV9
abundance: -
j_gene: TRBJ2-3
CDR3aa: CASSPRLAGLTDTQYF
CDR3nt: TGTGCCAGCAGCCCCCGACTAGCGGGACTCACAGATACGCAGTATTTT

d_gene: -
v_gene: TRBV5-4
abundance: many
j_gene: TRBJ2-7
CDR3aa: CASSRGSGEGYEQYF
CDR3nt: TGTGCCAGCAGTCGTGGTTCAGGGGAGGGCTACGAGCAGTACTTC

d_gene: -
v_gene: TRBV7-9
abundance: -
j_gene: TRBJ1-6
CDR3aa: CASSPQGTGNSPLHF
CDR3nt: TGTGCCAGCAGCCCTCAGGGGACGGGCAATTCACCCCTCCACTTT

d_gene: -
v_gene: TRBV7-2
abundance: many
j_gene: TRBJ2-5
CDR3aa: CASSPGLSREAQYF
CDR3nt: TGTGCCAGCAGCCCCGGCCTATCAAGAGAGGCCCAGTACTTC

d_gene: TRBD2
v_gene: TRBV7-2
abundance: -
j_gene: TRBJ2-3
CDR3aa: CASSLLVGLARGVYF
CDR3nt: TGTGCCAGCAGCTTACTAGTTGGACTAGCCAGAGGAGTGTATTTT

d_gene: TRBD1
v_gene: TRBV14
abundance: -
j_gene: TRBJ1-2
CDR3aa: CASRPTGTGVGYTF
CDR3nt: TGTGCCAGCAGGCCAACCGGGACAGGGGTCGGCTACACCTTC

d_gene: TRBD1
v_gene: TRBV9
abundance: -
j_gene: TRBJ2-1
CDR3aa: CASSPGTGPYNEQFF
CDR3nt: TGTGCCAGCAGCCCGGGGACAGGACCCTACAATGAGCAGTTCTTC

d_gene: TRBD1
v_gene: TRBV18
abundance: -
j_gene: TRBJ1-2
CDR3aa: CASSLSGTGGSGYGYTF
CDR3nt: TGTGCCAGCTCACTTTCCGGGACAGGGGGCTCCGGCTATGGCTACACCTTC

d_gene: -
v_gene: TRBV4-1
abundance: once
j_gene: TRBJ1-4
CDR3aa: CASSQSPTATNEKLFF
CDR3nt: TGCGCCAGCAGCCAAAGTCCGACCGCAACTAATGAAAAACTGTTTTTT

d_gene: -
v_gene: TRBV20-1
abundance: -
j_gene: TRBJ2-1
CDR3aa: CSVGQGNEQFF
CDR3nt: TGCAGTGTTGGGCAGGGCAATGAGCAGTTCTTC

d_gene: TRBD1
v_gene: TRBV28
abundance: few
j_gene: TRBJ1-1
CDR3aa: CASSFRTGGLTEAFF
CDR3nt: TGTGCCAGCAGTTTCCGGACAGGGGGACTGACTGAAGCTTTCTTT

d_gene: -
v_gene: TRBV6-1
abundance: -
j_gene: TRBJ1-1
CDR3aa: CASSEFSSFSNTEAFF
CDR3nt: TGTGCCAGCAGTGAGTTCTCCTCGTTTTCTAACACTGAAGCTTTCTTT

d_gene: -
v_gene: TRBV14
abundance: once
j_gene: TRBJ2-3
CDR3aa: CASSLGEYTQYF
CDR3nt: TGTGCCAGCTCCCTGGGGGAATATACGCAGTATTTT

d_gene: -
v_gene: TRBV6-5
abundance: -
j_gene: TRBJ2-7
CDR3aa: CASSYSIGDSYEQYF
CDR3nt: TGTGCCAGCAGTTACTCGATTGGGGACTCCTACGAGCAGTACTTC

d_gene: -
v_gene: TRBV27
abundance: few
j_gene: TRBJ1-4
CDR3aa: CASSSPSRGSKLFF
CDR3nt: TGTGCCAGCAGTTCGCCCTCGAGGGGATCGAAACTGTTTTTT

d_gene: TRBD1
v_gene: TRBV27
abundance: -
j_gene: TRBJ1-2
CDR3aa: CASGRQGPYGYTF
CDR3nt: TGTGCCAGCGGGAGACAGGGTCCCTATGGCTACACCTTC

d_gene: -
v_gene: TRBV28
abundance: -
j_gene: TRBJ1-5
CDR3aa: CASTASNQPQHF
CDR3nt: TGTGCCAGCACGGCGAGCAATCAGCCCCAGCATTTT

d_gene: -
v_gene: TRBV27
abundance: -
j_gene: TRBJ1-4
CDR3aa: CASSLRGEKLFF
CDR3nt: TGTGCCAGCAGTTTGCGGGGTGAAAAACTGTTTTTT

d_gene: -
v_gene: TRBV4-1
abundance: -
j_gene: TRBJ2-7
CDR3aa: CASSQGAAATYEQYF
CDR3nt: TGCGCCAGCAGCCAGGGGGCAGCGGCAACCTACGAGCAGTACTTC

d_gene: TRBD2
v_gene: TRBV6-1
abundance: -
j_gene: TRBJ2-1
CDR3aa: CASSERLAGTNEQFF
CDR3nt: TGTGCCAGCAGTGAGAGACTAGCGGGGACGAATGAGCAGTTCTTC

d_gene: TRBD2
v_gene: TRBV11-3
abundance: -
j_gene: TRBJ2-3
CDR3aa: CASSLGLAERTDTQYF
CDR3nt: TGTGCCAGCAGCTTGGGACTAGCGGAACGCACAGATACGCAGTATTTT

d_gene: TRBD2
v_gene: TRBV29-1
abundance: -
j_gene: TRBJ2-3
CDR3aa: CSVEGTSLGKDTQYF
CDR3nt: TGCAGCGTTGAGGGGACTAGCCTTGGAAAAGATACGCAGTATTTT

d_gene: -
v_gene: TRBV5-4
abundance: -
j_gene: TRBJ1-5
CDR3aa: CASSLDRGVGGQPQHF
CDR3nt: TGTGCCAGCAGCTTGGATCGGGGGGTAGGAGGTCAGCCCCAGCATTTT

d_gene: TRBD1
v_gene: TRBV18
abundance: -
j_gene: TRBJ2-7
CDR3aa: CASSPGQPTYEQYF
CDR3nt: TGTGCCAGCTCACCGGGACAGCCGACCTACGAGCAGTACTTC